This T cell receptor beta chain is drawn from a study of T cells after yellow fever vaccination. The overall study: Those fractions that held only low numbers of cells were prepared using the SMART-Seq v4 Ultra Low Input RNA kit. Overall study findings and caveats: Across the CD4 and CD8 compartments, a small share of clonotypes was present in both. The booster saw the reappearance of most primary-vaccination clones (around 95% CD4, 88% CD8).

Notes on this clonotype: The antigen remains undetermined.

The TCR cDNA carried a universal primer site and UMIs from 5'RACE template switching. TCRdb ran MiXCR on the 5' RACE reads and lists one entry per CDR3 protein. The table lists hundreds of thousands of distinct CDR3 sequences, roughly a sixth of them singletons. The clonotype was recovered from a young man who received the YFV17D yellow fever vaccine. The sample was PBMCs, taken before the yellow fever booster vaccination.

This chain's CDR3 is CASSLGKWTGGYEKLFF. CDR3 bases: TGTGCCAGCAGCTTAGGAAAGTGGACAGGGGGCTATGAAAAACTGTTTTTT. V and J are TRBV11-2 and TRBJ1-4, with TRBD1 matching 11 bases. CDR1 and CDR2 (germline): SGHAT, FQNNGV. V was clipped by 1 base and J by 6 bases; unmatched bases: 7. The CDR3 sequence is 17 residues long.